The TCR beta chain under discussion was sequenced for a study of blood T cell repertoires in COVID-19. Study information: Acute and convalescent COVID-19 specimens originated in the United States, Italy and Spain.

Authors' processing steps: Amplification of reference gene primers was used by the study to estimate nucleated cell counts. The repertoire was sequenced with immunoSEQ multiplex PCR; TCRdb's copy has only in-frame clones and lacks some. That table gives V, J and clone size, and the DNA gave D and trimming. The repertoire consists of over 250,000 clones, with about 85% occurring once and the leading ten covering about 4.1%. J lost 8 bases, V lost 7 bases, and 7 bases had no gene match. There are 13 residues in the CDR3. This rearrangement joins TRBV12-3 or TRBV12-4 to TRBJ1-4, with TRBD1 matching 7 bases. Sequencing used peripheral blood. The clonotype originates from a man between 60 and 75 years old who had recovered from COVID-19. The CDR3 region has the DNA TGTGCCAGCACCGTCGACAGGGACGAAAAACTGTTTTTT. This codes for CASTVDRDEKLFF.